This T cell receptor beta chain was retrieved from a study of blood T cell repertoires in COVID-19. Study as a whole: Acute and convalescent COVID-19 specimens originated in the United States, Italy and Spain. From T cells, B-cell-depleted T cells, or PBMCs came the material, which was cDNA or gDNA.

Methods used by the authors: Cell counts per sample came from amplifying reference gene primers. This table comes from immunoSEQ multiplex PCR, and its TCRdb copy is limited to in-frame clones, with some not included. The V and J calls and the clone size are those of that table, but D and trimming were determined from the DNA. The table records under 140,000 clones, around nine tenths of them present only once. Specimen: peripheral blood. This clonotype was sampled from a woman aged 50 to 60 with acute or convalescent COVID-19.

DNA for the CDR3: TGTGCCAGCAGACCATCAACAGGGGGCAATCAGCCCCAGCATTTT. Amino acids: CASRPSTGGNQPQHF. The V call is TRBV28, the J call TRBJ1-5, with 7 bases that match TRBD1. V was pared by 6 bases and J by 2 bases, with 7 bases of the junction left unmatched. Per germline, CDR1 MDHEN and CDR2 SYDVKM. This CDR3 comprises 15 residues.